This passage covers 2 T cell receptor beta chains from one sample sequenced in a study of cytomegalovirus exposure and HLA in healthy donors. The primer mix had 60 Vbeta and 13 Jbeta primers. The data were produced by immunoSEQ multiplex PCR, yet TCRdb's version contains in-frame clones alone and is incomplete. The sample gives 150,000 or so clones, around 84% of which show up once; roughly 2.2% is in the top ten. The sequencing input was PBMCs. The receptors come from a man aged 18 to 30 in good health and CMV-seropositive.

This chain uses TRBV29-1 with TRBJ2-5; 12 bases agree with TRBD2. The CDR3 sequence is 16 residues long. Losses at the gene ends were 5 bases for V and 4 bases for J; bases not matched to a gene: 11. Germline-derived CDR1 and CDR2 are SQVTM and ANQGSEA. The CDR3 nucleotides read TGCAGCGTTTCTAGCGGGGGGGCGGGTTTTAGAGAGACCCAGTACTTC. Protein: CSVSSGGAGFRETQYF. Supplemented by reference TRBV29-1 and TRBJ2-5, the full variable domain reads SAVISQKPSRDICQRGTSLTIQCQVDSQVTMMFWYRQQPGQSLTLIATANQGSEATYESGFVIDKFPISRPNLTFSTLTVSNMSPEDSSIYLCSVSSGGAGFRETQYFGPGTRLLVL.

The V gene is TRBV5-8, the J gene TRBJ1-2, with TRBD1 as a possible D gene (5 bases). This CDR3 is built from 14 residues. With 3 bases removed from V and 1 base from J, the gap between germline ends came to 10 bases. In germline, CDR1 is SGHTS, CDR2 YDEGEE. The CDR3: CASSSKGFNYGYTF. The CDR3 nucleotides read TGTGCCAGCAGCTCAAAGGGGTTTAACTATGGCTACACCTTC.